These T cell receptor beta chains were read from a single sample in a study of blood T cell repertoires in COVID-19. Profiling relied on immunoSEQ multiplex PCR, and the TCRdb table lists in-frame clones only, not all of them. The sample includes approximately 93,000 clones, over 70% of them seen just once. The sample consisted of peripheral blood. Source of these receptors: a human donor in a cohort sampled during active COVID-19. CDR3s include the opening cysteine and the closing phenylalanine or tryptophan. The order of the fields is D gene, clone size, J gene, V gene, CDR3 DNA, CDR3 protein. D genes are given only for firm matches. Part of the rows lack a size; the others show once, few, many or a class for expanded clones.

. . TRBJ2-7 TRBV20-1 TGCAGTGCTAGAGGACCGGGCGAGCAGTACTTC CSARGPGEQYF
. . TRBJ1-1 TRBV28 TGTGCCAGCAGTACCCTCTCGGGAGCTTTCTTT CASSTLSGAFF
TRBD1 . TRBJ1-2 TRBV11-2 TGTGCCAGCAGCACCCAGGGGGCAAAAGGCTACACCTTC CASSTQGAKGYTF
. . TRBJ2-7 TRBV28 TGTGCCACCCACCGGGGGGCGGCCTCCTACGAGCAGTACTTC CATHRGAASYEQYF
. . TRBJ2-7 TRBV9 TGTGCCAGCAGCCCCGGGTCTTCCAAAGACTACGAGCAGTACTTC CASSPGSSKDYEQYF
. once TRBJ2-7 TRBV11-2 TGTGCCAGCAGCCTCCAATGGCAGCAGTACTTC CASSLQWQQYF
. . TRBJ1-5 TRBV3-1/TRBV3-2 TGTGCCAGCAGCCAAGATCGGTATCAGCCCCAGCATTTT CASSQDRYQPQHF
TRBD1 . TRBJ1-1 TRBV7-9 TGTGCCAGCAGCTTAGGGACAGGGACACTCTCCTTATGGCACACTGAAGCTTTCTTT CASSLGTGTLSLWHTEAFF
TRBD2 . TRBJ2-1 TRBV19 TGTGCCAGTAGTAAGGGACTAGCGGGAGATGAGCAGTTCTTC CASSKGLAGDEQFF
. once TRBJ2-2 TRBV6-5 TGTGCCAGCAGTTCCCTCAAAGGACTCACCGGGGAGCTGTTTTTT CASSSLKGLTGELFF
. . TRBJ2-1 TRBV6-5 TGTGCCAGCAGCCCCTCAATAGCGGCCTACAATGAGCAGTTCTTC CASSPSIAAYNEQFF
TRBD2 . TRBJ2-1 TRBV28 TGTGCCAGCACCTCCGGGAGGGCGGGAGGCTACAATGAGCAGTTCTTC CASTSGRAGGYNEQFF
TRBD2 . TRBJ2-3 TRBV27 TGTGCCAGCAGACTGGGACTAGCTTCCACAGATACGCAGTATTTT CASRLGLASTDTQYF
. few TRBJ2-1 TRBV7-7 TGTGCCAGCAGCTTAGTCCCTAGCTCCTACAATGAGCAGTTCTTC CASSLVPSSYNEQFF
TRBD2 few TRBJ2-1 TRBV7-9 TGTGCCAGCAGCTTATCGGTCAATAGCGGGAGTCTGGATGAGCAGTTCTTC CASSLSVNSGSLDEQFF
. . TRBJ1-5 TRBV6-2/TRBV6-3 TGTGCCAGCAGTCGCAGGGGCGGAATTGGTCAGCCCCAGCATTTT CASSRRGGIGQPQHF
TRBD2 . TRBJ2-1 TRBV5-1 TGCGCCAGCAGCTTGGCCGGCTCAGGGTGGCTAGCGGGAGGGCTGAGCTACAATGAGCAGTTCTTC CASSLAGSGWLAGGLSYNEQFF
. . TRBJ2-1 TRBV7-2 TGTGCCAGCAGTTTTGGGAGCTCCTACAATGAGCAGTTCTTC CASSFGSSYNEQFF
TRBD1 . TRBJ2-7 TRBV28 TGTGCCAGCACAAGGGGGCCCCCTTACGAGCAGTACTTC CASTRGPPYEQYF
TRBD1 . TRBJ1-5 TRBV25-1 TGTGCCAGCAGTGAATCCGGGACAGGAAAGAGTCAGCCCCAGCATTTT CASSESGTGKSQPQHF
TRBD2 once TRBJ2-1 TRBV29-1 TGCAGCGTTGAAGGAACGTTAGCGGGGAGCGGGAATGAGCAGTTCTTC CSVEGTLAGSGNEQFF
. . TRBJ1-6 TRBV7-9 TGTGCCAGCAGCTTACAGGCACAGGGTAATTCACCCCTCCACTTT CASSLQAQGNSPLHF
. few TRBJ1-5 TRBV6-5 TGTGCCAGCAGACATACAGGGCTAAATCAGCCCCAGCATTTT CASRHTGLNQPQHF
. . TRBJ1-2 TRBV11-2 TGTGCCAGCAGCGGAGCCGCCGGCCTCGGTCACTATGGCTACACCTTC CASSGAAGLGHYGYTF
. . TRBJ2-7 TRBV28 TGTGCCAGCAGTTATATGACAGGCGCCTCCTACGAGCAGTACTTC CASSYMTGASYEQYF
. . TRBJ1-3 TRBV28 TGTGCCAGCAGTTTCGGGGGGTACTCTGGAAACACCATATATTTT CASSFGGYSGNTIYF